The 14 T cell receptor beta chains below were found in one sample sequenced in a study of T cell clones after liver transplantation. The assay was immunoSEQ multiplex PCR, and TCRdb's table has in-frame clones only and misses some. The data contain approximately 55,000 clones, 65% to 80% of them singletons. Sequenced here: CD4+ T cells from blood, sampled around 4.5 years after liver transplant. These receptors were collected from a human patient who received a liver transplant. Some T cells may possibly be graft donor cells.

The rearrangement uses TRBV13 and TRBJ1-1; weak D call: TRBD1 (6 bases). Germline V lookup: CDR1 PRHDT, CDR2 FYEKMQ (reference sequence). The CDR3 runs 12 residues. Trimming stripped 4 bases from V and 6 bases from J, with 9 bases between. The CDR3 spells CASSYTGSEAFF. The CDR3 bases are TGTGCCAGCAGCTACACAGGGTCTGAAGCTTTCTTT. Based on the CDR3 plus reference TRBV13 and TRBJ1-1, the full variable domain is AAGVIQSPRHLIKEKRETATLKCYPIPRHDTVYWYQQGPGQDPQFLISFYEKMQSDKGSIPDRFSAQQFSDYHSELNMSSLELGDSALYFCASSYTGSEAFFGQGTRLTVV.

This clone was observed a handful of times. One end of the junction does not line up with germline, which may come from a read error. The chain links TRBV7-7 to TRBJ1-1; D gene ambiguous. The CDR3 totals 13 residues. Per germline, CDR1 SSHAT and CDR2 FNYEAQ (reference sequence). This CDR3 reads CASSPSPNTEAFF. CDR3 in DNA: TGTGCTAGCAGCCCCAGCCCGAACACTGAAGCTTTCTTT.

The chain uses TRBV6-5 and TRBJ1-2; D unresolved. The CDR3 length is 15 residues. Germline V gene lookup returns CDR1 MNHEY and CDR2 SVGAGI. The V end lost 6 bases, the J end lost 0 bases, and 14 bases lay between the germline ends. The CDR3: CASRREIEANYGYTF. Written as DNA, the CDR3 is TGTGCCAGCAGAAGGGAGATAGAAGCTAACTATGGCTACACCTTC.

The rearrangement uses TRBV28 and TRBJ1-6, with D possibly TRBD1 on 5 matching bases. The CDR3 extends over 16 amino acids. Germline CDR1 reads MDHEN; CDR2 reads SYDVKM. V dropped 8 bases and J dropped 7 bases, with 21 bases sitting between them. The CDR3 DNA follows: TGTGCCAGCGTGGACCAATCGGGGCGACACAATTCACCCCTCCACTTT. Translating it yields CASVDQSGRHNSPLHF.

This chain links TRBV7-2 with TRBJ2-5; D might be TRBD2 (6 bases). The CDR3 runs 16 residues. V was shortened by 0 bases and J by 3 bases, with 14 bases between the two germline ends. Per the germline V gene, CDR1 is SGHTA and CDR2 is FQGNSA. The CDR3 DNA reads as TGTGCCAGCAGCTTAGCCCAAGGACGGAGGGAAGAGACCCAGTACTTC. Its translation: CASSLAQGRREETQYF.

The chain carries TRBV16 and TRBJ1-5; D is ambiguous. From germline, CDR1 is KGHSY and CDR2 FQNENV. Trimming took 6 bases from V and 3 from J, leaving 12 bases between them. CDR3 length equals 14 residues. In DNA, the CDR3 is TGTGCCAGCAGTTTAGGGATCCACAATCAGCCCCAGCATTTT. Its translation: CASSLGIHNQPQHF.

The rearrangement links TRBV5-6 to TRBJ2-3; D uncertain. This CDR3 is built from 12 residues. The germline CDR1 and CDR2 sequences are SGHDT and YYEEEE. The V and J ends lost 0 bases and 6 bases respectively, with 5 bases between them. CDR3 sequence reads: CASSLEVDTQYF. CDR3 sequence (DNA): TGTGCCAGCAGCTTGGAAGTGGATACGCAGTATTTT.

This chain uses TRBV29-1 with TRBJ1-4; the match to TRBD1 covers 9 bases. This CDR3 contains 14 residues. Losses at the gene ends were 6 bases for V and 6 bases for J; bases not matched to a gene: 8. Per the germline V gene, CDR1 is SQVTM and CDR2 is ANQGSEA. The chain's CDR3 is CSVGGDRGYEKLFF. In DNA, the CDR3 is TGCAGCGTCGGGGGAGACAGGGGGTATGAAAAACTGTTTTTT. Using reference TRBV29-1 and TRBJ1-4 for the parts outside the CDR3, the full variable domain is SAVISQKPSRDICQRGTSLTIQCQVDSQVTMMFWYRQQPGQSLTLIATANQGSEATYESGFVIDKFPISRPNLTFSTLTVSNMSPEDSSIYLCSVGGDRGYEKLFFGSGTQLSVL.

This clone counts as medium-sized. The DNA of the CDR3 is TGTGCCAGCAGTGATAGGATGGGGGCGCAAGGCTACACCTTC. This encodes CASSDRMGAQGYTF. The chain employs TRBV2 and TRBJ1-2; D is possibly TRBD1 (6 bases). Germline CDR1 is SNHLY and CDR2 is FYNNEI. Trimming removed 3 bases from V and 8 bases from J, with 16 bases in between. The CDR3 extends over 14 amino acids. Using reference TRBV2 and TRBJ1-2 for the parts outside the CDR3, the full variable domain is EPEVTQTPSHQVTQMGQEVILRCVPISNHLYFYWYRQILGQKVEFLVSFYNNEISEKSEIFDDQFSVERPDGSNFTLKIRSTKLEDSAMYFCASSDRMGAQGYTFGSGTRLTVV.

This chain links TRBV9 with TRBJ2-3; D unresolved. The CDR3 has 15 amino acids. Germline V CDR1 and CDR2: SGDLS, YYNGEE. Trimming cost V 7 bases and J 0 bases, with 15 bases left between them. CDR3 region: CASARWSSSTDTQYF. The CDR3, as DNA: TGTGCCAGCGCCCGGTGGAGTTCTAGCACAGATACGCAGTATTTT.

The V and J genes are TRBV28 and TRBJ1-3; D may be TRBD1 (5 bases). Trimming removed 6 bases at V and 4 bases at J, with 19 bases between. Germline lookup yields CDR1 MDHEN and CDR2 SYDVKM. The CDR3 runs 16 residues. The CDR3 is CASSRAGMDNGNTIYF. The CDR3 DNA sequence: TGTGCCAGCAGCCGGGCCGGAATGGACAACGGAAACACCATATATTTT.

The rearrangement uses TRBV6-1 and TRBJ1-3; 7 nucleotides align to TRBD1. This CDR3 spans 15 amino acids. Germline trimming cut 0 bases from V and 4 bases from J; bases unmatched to any gene: 3. Germline CDR1 and CDR2: MNHNS and SASEGT. As DNA, the CDR3 is TGTGCCAGCAGTGAAGCTCTGGACAGGGGAAACACCATATATTTT. Translation: CASSEALDRGNTIYF.

This rearrangement joins TRBV30 to TRBJ2-3; no definite D call. V dropped 6 bases and J dropped 5 bases, with 21 bases sitting between them. CDR3 length: 15 amino acids. Germline V gene sequence: CDR1 GTSNPN, CDR2 SVGIG (reference sequence). CDR3 residues: CACSPGLFGVDTQYF. In DNA form, the CDR3 reads TGTGCCTGTTCCCCTGGGCTATTTGGAGTAGATACGCAGTATTTT.

This chain joins TRBV5-5 and TRBJ2-4; D may match TRBD1 or TRBD2 (5 bases each). Trimming took off 1 base at V and 0 bases at J, with 23 bases between the two ends. The germline V gene has CDR1 SGHKS and CDR2 YYEKEE (reference sequence). The CDR3 runs to 20 residues. The CDR3 DNA reads TGTGCCAGCAGCTTGAGGACTGGACGGGACGGATATCTAGCCAAAAACATTCAGTACTTC. Translating it yields CASSLRTGRDGYLAKNIQYF.